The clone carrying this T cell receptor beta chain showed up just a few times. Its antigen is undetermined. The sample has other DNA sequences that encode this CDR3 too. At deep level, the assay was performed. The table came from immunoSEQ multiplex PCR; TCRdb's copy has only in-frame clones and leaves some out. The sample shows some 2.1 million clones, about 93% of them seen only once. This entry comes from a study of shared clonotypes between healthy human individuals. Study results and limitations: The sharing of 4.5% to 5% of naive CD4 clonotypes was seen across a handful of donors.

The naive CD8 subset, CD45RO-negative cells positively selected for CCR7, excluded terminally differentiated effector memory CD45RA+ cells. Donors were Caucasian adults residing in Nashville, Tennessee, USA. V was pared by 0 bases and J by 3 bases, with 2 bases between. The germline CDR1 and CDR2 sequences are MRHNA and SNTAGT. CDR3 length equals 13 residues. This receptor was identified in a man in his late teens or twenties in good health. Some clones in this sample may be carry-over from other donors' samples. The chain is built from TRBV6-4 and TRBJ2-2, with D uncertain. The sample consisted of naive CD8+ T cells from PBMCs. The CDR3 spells CASSDSYTGELFF. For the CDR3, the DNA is TGTGCCAGCAGTGACTCATACACCGGGGAGCTGTTTTTT.